The clone carrying this T cell receptor (beta chain) occurred many times. The data originate from a study of blood T cell repertoires in COVID-19. For the study at large: Specimens from acute and convalescent COVID-19 originated in the United States, Italy and Spain. In each case, the material was cDNA or gDNA derived from T cells, B-cell-depleted T cells, or PBMCs.

The CDR3 totals 12 residues. V lost 1 base and J lost 10, with 10 bases in between. From germline, CDR1 is SEHNR and CDR2 FQNEAQ (reference sequence). Cohort placement rested on clinical history that participants reported themselves. Original processing methods: Amplifying reference gene primers gave estimates of nucleated cell counts. Measured with immunoSEQ multiplex PCR; TCRdb has only the in-frame clones, and not every one. V, J and clone size were drawn from that table, and D and trimming were deduced from the DNA. The sample contains more than 200,000 clones, around 90% of which appear only once.

This TCR derives from a woman in her thirties with acute COVID-19. Sample: PBMCs or T cells enriched from blood (not recorded which). This chain uses TRBV7-9 with TRBJ1-2; D might be TRBD1 (6 bases). The CDR3 DNA reads TGTGCCAGCAGCTTAGGCACAGGGACCTACACCTTC. It encodes CASSLGTGTYTF.